Below, 32 T cell receptor beta chains from the same sample are listed, as sequenced in a study of cytomegalovirus exposure and HLA in healthy donors. TCRdb's table, derived via immunoSEQ multiplex PCR, lists solely in-frame clones and lacks some. Here the sample spans under 140,000 clones, approximately 88% being singletons. Sequencing used PBMCs. These receptors were obtained from a woman in her twenties or thirties in good health and CMV-seropositive.

The rearrangement uses TRBV20-1 and TRBJ2-7; D remains ambiguous. The CDR3 has 11 amino acids. Germline V gene lookup returns CDR1 DFQATT and CDR2 SNEGSKA (reference sequence). V lost 5 bases, J lost 6 bases, and 11 bases lay in between. The CDR3 spells CSASRSSEQYF. The CDR3 bases are TGCAGTGCTTCAAGGAGTTCCGAGCAGTACTTC.

The chain uses TRBV4-3 and TRBJ2-5; D ambiguous. The CDR3 contains 14 residues. Per germline, CDR1 LGHNA and CDR2 YSLEER. Deletions cut 0 bases from V and 5 bases from J, with 10 bases between. CDR3 coding DNA: TGCGCCAGCAGCCAAGAAGCTATGTGGGAGACCCAGTACTTC. Protein sequence: CASSQEAMWETQYF.

This chain links TRBV6-4 with TRBJ2-2, with 10 bases aligning to TRBD2. Germline CDR1 MRHNA, CDR2 SNTAGT. The J segment lost 1 base and the V segment lost 4 bases, leaving 0 bases of the junction unmatched. This CDR3 is 15 amino acids long. The CDR3 nucleotides read TGTGCCAGCAGTGGGACTAGCGGGAACACCGGGGAGCTGTTTTTT. Translation gives CASSGTSGNTGELFF.

V usage is TRBV2 and J usage is TRBJ2-1; 8 bases line up with TRBD2. Per the germline V gene, CDR1 is SNHLY and CDR2 is FYNNEI. CDR3 size: 14 residues. Trimming removed 2 bases from V and 16 bases from J; junction bases left unmatched: 13. In nucleotides, the CDR3 is TGTGCCAGCAGTGAACTGGGACTAGGGTTGGGTTTTTTCTTC. The encoded protein is CASSELGLGLGFFF.

The chain recombines TRBV18 with TRBJ1-1; 7 nucleotides match TRBD1. Looked up from germline, CDR1 is KGHSH and CDR2 is LQKENI. Unmatched junction bases numbered 2, after V lost 6 bases and J lost 1 base. This CDR3 contains 13 residues. CDR3 bases: TGTGCCAGCTCCCGGGACAGGAACACTGAAGCTTTCTTT. It encodes CASSRDRNTEAFF.

V usage is TRBV27 and J usage is TRBJ2-1; 10 nucleotides agree with TRBD1. The J segment lost 3 bases and the V segment lost 4 bases, leaving 3 bases of the junction unmatched. The CDR3 spans 15 residues. Germline loops: CDR1 MNHEY, CDR2 SMNVEV (reference sequence). The CDR3 DNA reads TGTGCCAGCAGTTCCCGGGACAGGGGCTACAATGAGCAGTTCTTC. Translating gives CASSSRDRGYNEQFF.

The chain recombines TRBV11-3 with TRBJ2-7, with D uncertain. V was shortened by 1 base and J by 6 bases, with 10 bases between the two germline ends. The CDR3 is 13 amino acids. CDR1 and CDR2 (germline): SGHNT, YENEEA. CDR3 residues: CASSLGRGVEQYF. In DNA form, the CDR3 reads TGTGCCAGCAGCTTAGGTCGAGGTGTCGAGCAGTACTTC. Full variable domain (outside the CDR3, taken from reference TRBV11-3 and TRBJ2-7): EAGVVQSPRYKIIEKKQPVAFWCNPISGHNTLYWYLQNLGQGPELLIRYENEEAVDDSQLPKDRFSAERLKGVDSTLKIQPAELGDSAVYLCASSLGRGVEQYFGPGTRLTVT.

This clone was counted once. The chain employs TRBV9 and TRBJ2-1, with D perhaps TRBD1 (7 bases). Trimming pared 4 bases from V and 3 bases from J, leaving 14 bases between. The CDR3 totals 15 residues. The germline V gene has CDR1 SGDLS and CDR2 YYNGEE. In DNA form, the CDR3 reads TGTGCCAGCAGCCCGAACAGGGGACTCTACAATGAGCAGTTCTTC. Protein product: CASSPNRGLYNEQFF.

V and J are TRBV29-1 and TRBJ2-2, with D unclear. Germline CDR1 SQVTM, CDR2 ANQGSEA. Trimming pared 6 bases from V and 4 bases from J, leaving 15 bases between. This CDR3 region has 14 residues. Here the CDR3 reads CSVLTLRGTGELFF. CDR3 coding DNA: TGCAGCGTCTTGACTCTCCGCGGCACCGGGGAGCTGTTTTTT.

A single count supports this clone. J is TRBJ1-6 and V is TRBV6-1; 8 nucleotides match TRBD1. Germline-derived CDR1 and CDR2 are MNHNS and SASEGT. Trimming took 5 bases from V and 8 from J; bases not matched to a gene: 5. This CDR3 has 14 residues. CDR3 amino acids: CASSQGAGDSPLHF. The CDR3 nucleotides read TGTGCCAGCAGTCAGGGGGCAGGTGATTCACCCCTCCACTTT.

The chain links TRBV18 to TRBJ1-3; D not certain. CDR1 and CDR2 from the germline V gene are KGHSH and LQKENI. V was pared by 4 bases and J by 8 bases, with 6 bases between. This CDR3 has 11 amino acids. The CDR3 bases are TGTGCCAGCTCACGGGAGGACACCATATATTTT. Translation gives CASSREDTIYF.

The chain joins TRBV7-2 to TRBJ2-7; 12 bases match TRBD2. Germline CDR1 is SGHTA and CDR2 is FQGNSA. This CDR3 spans 15 amino acids. The ends lost 5 bases at V and 6 bases at J; junction bases unmatched: 8. The CDR3, as DNA: TGTGCCAGCAGCGCCGGACTAGCGGGGACCTTCGAGCAGTACTTC. Amino acid sequence: CASSAGLAGTFEQYF.

The chain couples TRBV6-6 to TRBJ1-3, with TRBD1 matching 7 bases. From germline, CDR1 is MNHNY and CDR2 SVGAGI (reference sequence). The CDR3 loop spans 16 amino acids. Trimming cost V 6 bases and J 0 bases; bases outside gene matches: 8. CDR3 sequence: CASSAPGQLSGNTIYF. DNA of the CDR3: TGTGCCAGCAGCGCCCCGGGACAGCTCTCTGGAAACACCATATATTTT.

This clone showed up just a few times. The J gene is TRBJ2-1, the V gene TRBV5-8; unclear D gene. This CDR3 region has 13 residues. CDR1 SGHTS and CDR2 YDEGEE come from the germline V gene. Between the trimmed V and J ends, which lost 1 base and 7 bases, there was a span of 9 bases. The CDR3 spells CASSLRSGNEQFF. In DNA, the CDR3 is TGTGCCAGCAGCTTGCGGAGTGGTAATGAGCAGTTCTTC.

The chain recombines TRBV10-1 with TRBJ2-1; 7 nucleotides agree with TRBD2. J gave up 4 bases and V 4 bases, and 4 bases lay outside the gene matches. The CDR3 is made up of 14 amino acids. Germline lookup yields CDR1 WNHNN and CDR2 SYGVQD (reference sequence). The CDR3 DNA reads as TGCGCCAGCAGTGGCGGGAGTTTGTACAATGAGCAGTTCTTC. Its translation is CASSGGSLYNEQFF.

This rearrangement joins TRBV15 to TRBJ2-3; perhaps TRBD2 as D (5 bases). V lost 0 bases and J 4 bases, leaving 11 bases between the germline ends. Germline loops: CDR1 LNHNV, CDR2 YYDKDF (reference sequence). CDR3 size: 15 residues. CDR3 region: CATSREWGAADTQYF. The CDR3 coding sequence is TGTGCCACCAGCAGAGAGTGGGGAGCTGCAGATACGCAGTATTTT. Looking up the rest from reference TRBV15 and TRBJ2-3 gives the full variable domain: DAMVIQNPRYQVTQFGKPVTLSCSQTLNHNVMYWYQQKSSQAPKLLFHYYDKDFNNEADTPDNFQSRRPNTSFCFLDIRSPGLGDTAMYLCATSREWGAADTQYFGPGTRLTVL.

The chain carries TRBV2 and TRBJ2-7; D ambiguous. The CDR3 loop spans 12 amino acids. Germline lookup yields CDR1 SNHLY and CDR2 FYNNEI. V was trimmed by 2 bases and J by 3 bases, leaving 5 bases between them. This chain's CDR3 is CASSEMSYEQYF. The CDR3, as DNA: TGTGCCAGCAGTGAAATGAGCTACGAGCAGTACTTC.

The chain links TRBV27 to TRBJ2-7, with a possible D match to TRBD1 (6 bases). The V end lost 6 bases, the J end lost 3 bases, and 15 bases lay between the germline ends. The CDR3 is 14 amino acids. Germline values: CDR1 MNHEY, CDR2 SMNVEV (reference sequence). CDR3 amino acids: CASSLGQTIYEQYF. DNA for the CDR3: TGTGCCAGCAGCCTAGGACAGACCATCTACGAGCAGTACTTC.

The chain recombines TRBV19 with TRBJ1-5; 7 positions match TRBD1. Germline loops: CDR1 LNHDA, CDR2 SQIVND (reference sequence). This CDR3 region has 16 residues. After removal of 3 bases from V and 6 bases from J, the junction contained 11 bases not matched to a gene. CDR3 amino acids: CASSMSGRQGFQPQHF. CDR3 nucleotide sequence: TGTGCCAGTAGTATGTCGGGGAGACAGGGCTTTCAGCCCCAGCATTTT.

In its sample, this clone was seen once. This chain uses TRBV5-1 with TRBJ2-5; unclear D gene. Trimming shortened V by 0 bases and J by 2 bases, and 2 bases separated the two germline ends. From germline, CDR1 is SGHRS and CDR2 YFSETQ. The CDR3 covers 12 residues. CDR3 nucleotides: TGCGCCAGCAGCTTGGTACAAGAGACCCAGTACTTC. Encoded protein: CASSLVQETQYF.

The chain uses TRBV10-3 and TRBJ2-7; 7 bases are shared with TRBD2. The CDR3 contains 15 residues. Trimming cost V 6 bases and J 2 bases; bases outside gene matches: 10. CDR1 and CDR2 from the germline V gene are ENHRY and SYGVKD. This CDR3 reads CAISRDAGTTYEQYF. The CDR3 DNA reads TGTGCCATCAGCCGCGACGCAGGGACTACCTACGAGCAGTACTTC.

This clone was observed a single time. The chain has TRBV7-9 and TRBJ2-7; D possibly corresponds to TRBD2 (5 bases). The CDR3 is 16 amino acids. Looked up from germline, CDR1 is SEHNR and CDR2 is FQNEAQ (reference sequence). Deletions cut 4 bases from V and 3 bases from J, with 19 bases between. The CDR3 DNA is TGTGCCAGCAGCTACCCCATAGGAGCAACTAGCTACGAGCAGTACTTC. The encoded protein is CASSYPIGATSYEQYF.

CDR3 DNA sequence: TGTGCCACATACAGGGGGGTCAACTATGGCTACACCTTC. Residues: CATYRGVNYGYTF. The J gene is TRBJ1-2, the V gene TRBV2, with 8 bases identical to TRBD1. The germline gives CDR1 SNHLY, CDR2 FYNNEI. V lost 10 bases and J lost 2; bases outside the gene matches: 6. There are 13 residues in the CDR3.

The genes are TRBV11-2 and TRBJ1-3; no reliable D call. The germline gives CDR1 SGHAT, CDR2 FQNNGV. This CDR3 is 16 amino acids long. The V gene lost 5 bases and the J gene lost 0 bases, with 14 bases spanning the gap. The CDR3 nucleotides read TGTGCCAGCAGCCTCCTCCAGGCGAGCTCTGGAAACACCATATATTTT. Translating gives CASSLLQASSGNTIYF.

The genes are TRBV4-3 and TRBJ2-1; 9 positions agree with TRBD2. CDR1 is LGHNA, CDR2 YSLEER, per germline. J gave up 6 bases and V 3 bases, and 12 bases lay outside the gene matches. The length of the CDR3 is 17 residues. CDR3 in amino acids: CASSQNPRLAGSNEQFF. CDR3 in DNA: TGCGCCAGCAGCCAGAATCCCCGGCTAGCGGGGTCCAATGAGCAGTTCTTC.

The chain employs TRBV7-3 and TRBJ1-2; D is unclear. Germline V gene sequence: CDR1 SGHTA, CDR2 FQGTGA. The CDR3 covers 13 residues. Trimming took off 2 bases at V and 3 bases at J, with 7 bases between the two ends. The CDR3 nucleotides read TGTGCCAGCAGCTTATCCGGGGACTATGGCTACACCTTC. It specifies CASSLSGDYGYTF.

This sequence joins TRBV28 and TRBJ2-7; 10 bases align to TRBD1. Germline assignment: CDR1 MDHEN and CDR2 SYDVKM. CDR3 length: 14 residues. V shed 9 bases, J shed 7 bases, and the junction held 12 bases outside the gene matches. Here the CDR3 DNA reads TGTGCCAGTGGCGGGACAGGGGATTCTTGGGAGCAGTACTTC. This gives the protein CASGGTGDSWEQYF.

This chain uses TRBV15 with TRBJ2-1, with a weak D call TRBD1 (5 bases). Trimming removed 2 bases from V and 10 bases from J, with 6 bases in between. Germline assignment: CDR1 LNHNV and CDR2 YYDKDF (reference sequence). There are 11 residues in the CDR3. The CDR3 loop reads CATSRRGEQFF. The DNA for the CDR3 is TGTGCCACCAGCAGAAGGGGAGAGCAGTTCTTC.

The V gene is TRBV5-4, the J gene TRBJ1-3; 8 bases map to TRBD1. CDR1 and CDR2 from the germline V gene are SGHNT and YYREEE (reference sequence). The V gene end was trimmed by 0 bases and the J gene end by 5 bases; junction bases not matched to a gene: 1. The CDR3 extends over 14 amino acids. The CDR3 spells CASSLGQGRNTIYF. The CDR3 region has the DNA TGTGCCAGCAGCTTGGGACAGGGGCGAAACACCATATATTTT. Full variable domain (outside the CDR3, taken from reference TRBV5-4 and TRBJ1-3): ETGVTQSPTHLIKTRGQQVTLRCSSQSGHNTVSWYQQALGQGPQFIFQYYREEENGRGNFPPRFSGLQFPNYSSELNVNALELDDSALYLCASSLGQGRNTIYFGEGSWLTVV.

This clone was picked up one time. This rearrangement joins TRBV23-1 to TRBJ1-2; 7 positions agree with TRBD1. TRBV23-1 is an ORF, with its function uncertain. After removal of 2 bases from V and 8 bases from J, the junction contained 14 bases not matched to a gene. The CDR3 has 16 residues. For the CDR3, the DNA is TGCGCCAGCAGTCAAAATCAGGGGGGCCCGGAATCGGGCTACACCTTC. Amino acids: CASSQNQGGPESGYTF.

This clone has more than one count but fewer than ten. This chain links TRBV11-2 with TRBJ1-2; TRBD1 agrees at 8 bases. Trimming cost V 3 bases and J 3 bases; bases outside gene matches: 6. The germline V gene has CDR1 SGHAT and CDR2 FQNNGV. The CDR3 has 15 amino acids. CDR3 in DNA: TGTGCCAGCAGCTTCGCGACAGGGGAGGACTATGGCTACACCTTC. Amino acid sequence: CASSFATGEDYGYTF.

The V call is TRBV14, the J call TRBJ2-1; 9 nucleotides match TRBD2. CDR1 is SGHDN and CDR2 is FVKESK in the germline V gene. The V segment lost 0 bases and the J segment 8 bases; nucleotides outside the gene matches: 8. The CDR3 runs 16 residues. Written as DNA, the CDR3 is TGTGCCAGCAGCCAAGATCGGGCGGGAGGGCCCCATGAGCAGTTCTTC. Translating gives CASSQDRAGGPHEQFF.